A few counts support the clone carrying this TCR beta chain. No antigen is known for it. These data are taken from a study of beta chain features in type 1 diabetes. Study outcomes and limitations: HLA influence on TCRB rearrangement stayed unresolved here.

Stem cell-like memory, regulatory, central memory and naive CD4+ cells were sorted via CD45RO/CCR7/CD25/CD127/CD95/CD27. Germline V gene sequence: CDR1 SQVTM, CDR2 ANQGSEA. V was cut by 3 bases and J by 4 bases, with 15 bases left in between. The CDR3 loop spans 14 amino acids. The study reverse transcribed the entire isolated RNA, so it sequenced expressed TCRB transcripts. Generated by immunoSEQ multiplex PCR, the TCRdb table keeps only in-frame clones and is missing some. The repertoire holds 600,000 to 650,000 clones, with 15% as singletons. This sequence originates from a young man in good health. Sequencing was done on a sample of naive CD4+ T cells from blood. The V and J genes are TRBV29-1 and TRBJ1-1; D is unresolved. CDR3 loop: CSVDLALRPTEAFF. In DNA form, the CDR3 reads TGCAGCGTTGATTTGGCGCTTAGGCCCACTGAAGCTTTCTTT.